Listed here is a single TCR beta chain. Its antigen is undetermined. CD4+ T cells from unexposed donors were obtained before the COVID-19 pandemic (2011-2018). CD4+ T cells were isolated from the cells after 10 days of culture. Cells permitting, SARS-CoV-2 S/N and four cold-coronavirus spikes were tested on unexposed-donor CD4+ T cells. The data belong to a study of CD4 T cells in relation to SARS-CoV-2 and coronaviruses. Overall study context: PBMCs were cultured with antigen for roughly nine days before TCR beta sequencing. Controls used an HIV-1 Nef peptide pool or no peptide. Study conclusions and caveats: No crossreactivity against non-spike viral proteins was tested here.

TCRdb keeps only in-frame clones here, not all; method: immunoSEQ multiplex PCR. The sample includes 20,000 to 25,000 clones, about 80% of them seen just once. V dropped 2 bases and J dropped 7 bases, with 18 bases sitting between them. The CDR3 sequence is 15 residues long. The V gene's germline CDR1 is SGHDT and CDR2 YYEEEE. The sample was CD4+ T cells from PBMCs, cultured in vitro. This TCR was sampled from a human donor in good health. The V and J genes are TRBV5-6 and TRBJ1-1; D not resolved. CDR3 DNA sequence: TGTGCCAGCAGCTTACAACAGAGAGACTCGGGTGAAGCTTTCTTT. Its protein product is CASSLQQRDSGEAFF.